Each of the 25 T cell receptor beta chains below was sequenced from the same sample in a study of resident and recirculating memory T cells in vitiligo. Repertoires were generated with immunoSEQ multiplex PCR, while TCRdb's copy carries only in-frame clones and drops some. The sample includes tens of thousands of clones, 80% to 95% seen only once; the top ten take 4.9%. Sequencing used blood. These receptors came from a male donor with vitiligo.

This clone was detected only a few times. The gene calls are TRBV9 and TRBJ2-7, with D perhaps matching TRBD2 (5 bases). Between the trimmed V and J ends, which lost 0 bases and 6 bases, there was a span of 13 bases. Germline V CDR1 and CDR2: SGDLS, YYNGEE. There are 14 residues in the CDR3. The CDR3 bases are TGTGCCAGCAGCGTAGGAGGGCCGTGGAGCGAGCAGTACTTC. Its protein product is CASSVGGPWSEQYF.

The rearrangement joins TRBV6-5 to TRBJ2-7; no reliable D call. Trimming left V 4 bases short and J 7 bases short, with 11 bases between. Germline V gene data show CDR1 as MNHEY and CDR2 as SVGAGI. The CDR3 totals 12 residues. This CDR3 is CASSFGPQEQYF. The CDR3, as DNA: TGTGCCAGCAGTTTTGGCCCTCAAGAGCAGTACTTC.

The rearrangement joins TRBV6-1 to TRBJ2-2, with TRBD2 matching 9 bases. The length of the CDR3 is 15 residues. The junction had 9 bases not matched to a gene; V was cut back by 9 bases and J by 4 bases. Germline-derived CDR1 and CDR2 are MNHNS and SASEGT. CDR3 region: CASERAGGRTGELFF. The CDR3 bases are TGTGCCAGTGAGCGAGCGGGGGGTCGCACCGGGGAGCTGTTTTTT.

The genes are TRBV4-2 and TRBJ1-6, with TRBD1 matching over 12 bases. CDR1 is LGHNA, CDR2 YNFKEQ, per germline. The trim removed 4 bases at V and 1 base at J, leaving 8 bases unmatched. The length of the CDR3 is 19 residues. In nucleotides, the CDR3 is TGTGCCAGCAGCCTTAACCCGGGACAGGGGGCTTCCTATAATTCACCCCTCCACTTT. Its protein is CASSLNPGQGASYNSPLHF.

The rearrangement uses TRBV4-3 and TRBJ2-6, with a weak D call TRBD1 (5 bases). V was cut by 0 bases and J by 0 bases, with 6 bases left in between. Germline values: CDR1 LGHNA, CDR2 YSLEER. CDR3 length equals 16 residues. This chain's CDR3 is CASSQEQGSGANVLTF. The CDR3 DNA reads as TGCGCCAGCAGCCAAGAGCAGGGCTCTGGGGCCAACGTCCTGACTTTC.

The V gene is TRBV30, the J gene TRBJ1-1; 10 bases align to TRBD1. J was trimmed by 0 bases and V by 6 bases; bases with no gene match: 13. The CDR3 extends over 17 amino acids. Germline CDR1 is GTSNPN and CDR2 is SVGIG (reference sequence). Written as DNA, the CDR3 is TGTGCCTGCCAGGGGGGACAGGGGATAGGACTGAACACTGAAGCTTTCTTT. Encoded protein: CACQGGQGIGLNTEAFF.

The chain employs TRBV4-3 and TRBJ2-7; TRBD1 aligns across 7 bases. V shed 0 bases, J shed 9 bases, and the junction held 5 bases outside the gene matches. Germline CDR1 and CDR2: LGHNA and YSLEER. The CDR3 contains 13 residues. The CDR3: CASSQDRGQRQYF. DNA of the CDR3: TGCGCCAGCAGCCAAGATCGGGGACAGAGGCAGTACTTC.

The chain links TRBV7-3 to TRBJ2-5, with D unresolved. The V and J ends lost 5 bases and 7 bases respectively, with 14 bases between them. The CDR3 covers 13 residues. Germline V gene sequence: CDR1 SGHTA, CDR2 FQGTGA. Here the CDR3 reads CASSLSSDGTQYF. The CDR3 region has the DNA TGTGCCAGCAGCCTATCTTCTGATGGGACCCAGTACTTC.

V and J are TRBV15 and TRBJ2-7; 8 bases align to TRBD1. The junction had 11 bases not matched to a gene; V was cut back by 6 bases and J by 4 bases. Per the germline V gene, CDR1 is LNHNV and CDR2 is YYDKDF (reference sequence). This CDR3 contains 15 residues. The CDR3 DNA follows: TGTGCCACCAGTTTCGTCCGACAGGGGCAGTACGAGCAGTACTTC. Encoded protein: CATSFVRQGQYEQYF.

The V gene is TRBV5-1, the J gene TRBJ2-7; 10 positions match TRBD2. With 4 bases clipped from V and 4 bases from J, the junction kept 17 bases outside the gene matches. Germline assignment: CDR1 SGHRS and CDR2 YFSETQ. The CDR3 is made up of 18 amino acids. CDR3 bases: TGCGCCAGCAGCCGGAGATTAGCGGGGGGACTTGGGACTTACGAGCAGTACTTC. The encoded protein is CASSRRLAGGLGTYEQYF.

The V and J genes are TRBV7-2 and TRBJ1-2; TRBD1 is a possible D gene (6 bases). This CDR3 comprises 14 residues. V was pared by 6 bases and J by 4 bases, with 15 bases between. The germline V gene encodes CDR1 SGHTA and CDR2 FQGNSA. The CDR3 DNA sequence: TGTGCCAGCAGTCCCTTGGGGGCCACCTATGGCTACACCTTC. Protein: CASSPLGATYGYTF.

This chain connects TRBV7-2 to TRBJ2-7, with 15 nucleotides matching TRBD2. The CDR3 runs 15 residues. After removal of 4 bases from V and 6 bases from J, the junction contained 4 bases not matched to a gene. Germline V gene data show CDR1 as SGHTA and CDR2 as FQGNSA. The CDR3 region has the DNA TGTGCCAGCAGCTGGACTAGCGGGGGGGCCGCCGAGCAGTACTTC. Translating gives CASSWTSGGAAEQYF.

This clone is termed medium-sized. The CDR3 nucleotides are TGTGCCAGCAGTTACGGGACTCCTGGAAACACCATATATTTT. Its translation: CASSYGTPGNTIYF. The chain uses TRBV6-5 and TRBJ1-3; the D gene is possibly TRBD1 (5 bases). Trimming cost V 2 bases and J 2 bases, with 7 bases left between them. This CDR3 is 14 amino acids long. The germline V gene has CDR1 MNHEY and CDR2 SVGAGI.

V usage is TRBV5-6 and J usage is TRBJ1-5, with D possibly TRBD1 on 6 matching bases. The V and J ends lost 3 bases and 2 bases respectively, with 12 bases between them. Germline values: CDR1 SGHDT, CDR2 YYEEEE. The CDR3 extends over 15 amino acids. CDR3 DNA: TGTGCCAGCAGCTCACAGGGCGTGGGCAATCAGCCCCAGCATTTT. Amino acid sequence: CASSSQGVGNQPQHF.

The V call is TRBV10-3, the J call TRBJ1-6, with D perhaps TRBD1 (5 bases). V was trimmed by 8 bases and J by 5 bases, leaving 13 bases between them. This CDR3 is 14 amino acids long. Germline V CDR1 and CDR2: ENHRY, SYGVKD. In DNA, the CDR3 is TGTGCCATCGCTCAGGGCGAGAATAATTCACCCCTCCACTTT. It yields the protein CAIAQGENNSPLHF.

V is TRBV5-4 and J is TRBJ1-2, with TRBD1 matching 7 bases. In germline, CDR1 is SGHNT, CDR2 YYREEE (reference sequence). The J segment lost 7 bases and the V segment lost 2 bases, leaving 5 bases of the junction unmatched. The CDR3 extends over 13 amino acids. CDR3 DNA: TGTGCCAGCAGCTTACAGGGGACGAGTGGCTACACCTTC. Its translation is CASSLQGTSGYTF.

The V gene is TRBV4-1, the J gene TRBJ1-6, with no clear D. The CDR3 runs to 13 residues. From germline, CDR1 is MGHRA and CDR2 YSYEKL. Trimming cost V 0 bases and J 6 bases, with 3 bases left between them. CDR3 region: CASSQEANSPLHF. The CDR3 DNA is TGCGCCAGCAGCCAAGAGGCTAATTCACCCCTCCACTTT.

This rearrangement joins TRBV4-3 to TRBJ2-7; 8 positions agree with TRBD1. The CDR3 is made up of 16 amino acids. CDR1 LGHNA and CDR2 YSLEER come from the germline V gene. J gave up 2 bases and V 0 bases, and 6 bases lay outside the gene matches. Here the CDR3 DNA reads TGCGCCAGCAGCCAAGATATGGACAGGGCTGCCTACGAGCAGTACTTC. Translating it yields CASSQDMDRAAYEQYF.

This chain joins TRBV6-6 and TRBJ1-6; TRBD1 is a possible D gene (6 bases). Germline V gene sequence: CDR1 MNHNY, CDR2 SVGAGI (reference sequence). V lost 6 bases to trimming and J lost 12 bases, with 24 bases between them. The CDR3 totals 16 residues. DNA of the CDR3: TGTGCCAGCAGCCGGGTAGGGGGTTTTCTTGTGGAACCCCTCCACTTT. Translation: CASSRVGGFLVEPLHF.

V usage is TRBV10-3 and J usage is TRBJ2-7; possibly TRBD1 for D (5 bases). Per germline, CDR1 ENHRY and CDR2 SYGVKD. The CDR3 has 14 amino acids. V lost 7 bases and J lost 6, with 19 bases in between. Here the CDR3 DNA reads TGTGCCATCACTCCACAGGAGTTGTCAAGCGAGCAGTACTTC. Residues: CAITPQELSSEQYF.

CDR3 region: CASSVDGDTQYF. CDR3 nucleotides: TGTGCCAGCAGCGTAGACGGAGATACGCAGTATTTT. The chain combines TRBV9 with TRBJ2-3; D is uncertain. The germline V and J ends were trimmed by 0 bases and 5 bases, with 4 bases remaining between them. The germline CDR1 and CDR2 sequences are SGDLS and YYNGEE. This CDR3 region has 12 residues.

V and J are TRBV10-2 and TRBJ2-5; D possibly corresponds to TRBD1 (5 bases). Trimming took 4 bases from V and 3 from J, leaving 12 bases between them. The CDR3 length is 14 residues. Per the germline V gene, CDR1 is WSHSY and CDR2 is SAAADI. The CDR3 protein is CASSVAGLEETQYF. The CDR3 DNA is TGCGCCAGCAGTGTTGCAGGGCTTGAAGAGACCCAGTACTTC.

This chain links TRBV27 with TRBJ2-3; TRBD1 matches at 7 bases. CDR3 length: 14 amino acids. The V segment lost 2 bases and the J segment 5 bases; nucleotides outside the gene matches: 4. Germline V gene lookup returns CDR1 MNHEY and CDR2 SMNVEV (reference sequence). The CDR3, as DNA: TGTGCCAGCAGTTTAACAGGGGTAATAGATACGCAGTATTTT. It yields the protein CASSLTGVIDTQYF.

This sequence joins TRBV6-6 and TRBJ2-7, with 9 bases fitting TRBD1. This CDR3 is 14 amino acids long. In germline, CDR1 is MNHNY, CDR2 SVGAGI (reference sequence). The junction had 3 bases not matched to a gene; V was cut back by 6 bases and J by 0 bases. In nucleotides, the CDR3 is TGTGCCAGCAGGAGGGACAGGGCCTCCTACGAGCAGTACTTC. The encoded protein is CASRRDRASYEQYF.

The chain employs TRBV5-8 and TRBJ2-3; 8 bases agree with TRBD2. This CDR3 comprises 16 residues. Germline CDR1 reads SGHTS; CDR2 reads YDEGEE. V was clipped by 2 bases and J by 2 bases; unmatched bases: 7. CDR3 DNA: TGTGCCAGCAGCTTATCCAGCGGGGGTTTCACAGATACGCAGTATTTT. It yields the protein CASSLSSGGFTDTQYF.